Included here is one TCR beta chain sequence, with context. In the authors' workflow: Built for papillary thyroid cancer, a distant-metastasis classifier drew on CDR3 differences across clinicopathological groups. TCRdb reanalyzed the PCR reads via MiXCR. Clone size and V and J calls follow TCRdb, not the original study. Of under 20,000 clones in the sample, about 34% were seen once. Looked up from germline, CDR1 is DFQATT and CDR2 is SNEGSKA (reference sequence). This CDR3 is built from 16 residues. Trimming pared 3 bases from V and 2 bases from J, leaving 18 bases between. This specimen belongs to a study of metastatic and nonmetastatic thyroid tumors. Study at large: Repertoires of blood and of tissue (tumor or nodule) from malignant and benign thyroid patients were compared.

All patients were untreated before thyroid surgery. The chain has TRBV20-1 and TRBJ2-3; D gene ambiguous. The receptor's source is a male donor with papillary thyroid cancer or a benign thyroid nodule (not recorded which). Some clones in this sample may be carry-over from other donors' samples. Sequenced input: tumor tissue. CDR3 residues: CSASSTHIILTDTQYF. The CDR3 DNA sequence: TGCAGTGCTAGTTCAACACACATCATACTCACAGATACGCAGTATTTT.